The TCR beta chain under discussion was sequenced for a study of identical twins. TCRdb used MiXCR to reprocess the 5' RACE reads, holding one entry per CDR3 protein. The sample gives hundreds of thousands of distinct CDR3 sequences, about a fifth of which show up once; approximately 0.52% is in the top ten. V dropped 10 bases and J dropped 6 bases, with 21 bases sitting between them. The CDR3 is made up of 15 amino acids. CDR1 MDHEN and CDR2 SYDVKM come from the germline V gene. The sample was also reused in another study, on yellow fever vaccine responses in identical twins.

This chain links TRBV28 with TRBJ2-2; possible D gene TRBD1, 6 bases. This TCR was sampled from a woman aged 18-35 years in good health. Sequencing used CD4+ T cells sorted from blood. The CDR3 nucleotides are TGTGCCACCCTCCCCGGACAGCACATGGCCGGGGAGCTGTTTTTT. Protein product: CATLPGQHMAGELFF.